Here is one T cell receptor beta chain with its context. Its specificity is unknown. The data were taken from a study of vaccination effects on CD4 cells after COVID-19. Whole-study context: Each well held 1.5 million to 2 million PBMC cultured with 7.5 to 10 ug/ml peptides and 7.5 to 10 IU/ml IL-2.

General study results and limits: In the late period after vaccination, infection- and vaccine-induced clones contracted markedly.

Some clones are missing from TCRdb's copy, which holds only in-frame ones; the method was immunoSEQ multiplex PCR. Among 65,000 to 80,000 clones listed, roughly 80% were seen once. The V end was cut by 2 bases, the J end by 2 bases, with 9 bases between. Germline CDR1 and CDR2: KGHSH and LQKENI. This CDR3 has 14 residues. With roughly 9 days of culture completed, CD4+ T cells were isolated. IL-2 medium was substituted for half the medium on days 3 and 7. The specimen comprised CD4+ T cells from PBMCs cultured without peptide, sampled before COVID-19 vaccination. The chain has TRBV18 and TRBJ1-1, with D hard to call. The origin of this receptor is a human donor who received a COVID-19 vaccine. The CDR3 protein is CASSPLNYNTEAFF. CDR3 nucleotides: TGTGCCAGCTCACCATTAAATTACAACACTGAAGCTTTCTTT.